This T cell receptor (beta chain) appears in the sequencing data of a study of response to subunit inactivated influenza vaccine. Study-wide results and limits: With each seasonal influenza vaccination, the authors suggested, few new T cells are recruited.

TCRdb recomputed calls from the RT-PCR reads with MiXCR, one row per CDR3 protein. The table records 450,000 to 550,000 distinct CDR3 sequences, about 25% of them present only once. This clonotype came up a few times. Its antigen is still unknown. CDR3 length equals 13 residues. Germline CDR1 and CDR2: SQVTM and ANQGSEA. Trimming at V came to 6 bases and at J to 13 bases, leaving 15 bases not matched to a gene. The TCR sequence derives from a man aged 50 or older who received an inactivated influenza vaccine. The V call is TRBV29-1, the J call TRBJ2-1, with 7 nucleotides matching TRBD1. This specimen was CD4+ T cells sorted from PBMCs, taken 4 to 6 days after vaccination. CDR3 coding DNA: TGCAGCGTCGCCCGGGACAGCAGGGGTAAACAGTTCTTC. Translated, it gives CSVARDSRGKQFF.